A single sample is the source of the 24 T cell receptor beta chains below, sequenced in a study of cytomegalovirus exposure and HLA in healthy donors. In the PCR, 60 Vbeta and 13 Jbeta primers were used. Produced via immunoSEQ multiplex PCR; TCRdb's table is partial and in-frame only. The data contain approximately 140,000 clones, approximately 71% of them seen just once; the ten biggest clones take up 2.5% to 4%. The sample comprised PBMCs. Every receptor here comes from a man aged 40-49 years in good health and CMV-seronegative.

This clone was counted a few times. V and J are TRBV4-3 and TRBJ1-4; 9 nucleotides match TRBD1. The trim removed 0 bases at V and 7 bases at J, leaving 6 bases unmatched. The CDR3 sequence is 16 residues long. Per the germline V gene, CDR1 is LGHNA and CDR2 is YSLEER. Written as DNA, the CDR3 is TGCGCCAGCAGCCAAGAAACAGGGGGCGGGTCTGAAAAACTGTTTTTT. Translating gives CASSQETGGGSEKLFF.

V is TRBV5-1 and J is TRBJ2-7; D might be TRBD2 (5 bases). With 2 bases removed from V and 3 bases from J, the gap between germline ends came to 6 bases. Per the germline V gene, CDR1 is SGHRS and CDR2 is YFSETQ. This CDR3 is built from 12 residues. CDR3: CASSLEGYEQYF. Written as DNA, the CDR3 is TGCGCCAGCAGCTTAGAGGGCTACGAGCAGTACTTC.

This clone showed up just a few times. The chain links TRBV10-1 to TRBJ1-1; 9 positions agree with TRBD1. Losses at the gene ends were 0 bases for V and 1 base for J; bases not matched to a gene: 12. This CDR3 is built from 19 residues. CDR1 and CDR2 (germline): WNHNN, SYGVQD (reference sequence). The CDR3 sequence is CASSESTRDRTGANTEAFF. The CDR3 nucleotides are TGCGCCAGCAGTGAGTCGACGCGGGACAGGACAGGGGCGAACACTGAAGCTTTCTTT.

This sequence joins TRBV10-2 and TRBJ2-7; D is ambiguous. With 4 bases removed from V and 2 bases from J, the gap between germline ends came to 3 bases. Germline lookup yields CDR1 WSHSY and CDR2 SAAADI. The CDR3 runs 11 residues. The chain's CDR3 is CASSAAYEQYF. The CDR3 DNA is TGCGCCAGCAGTGCAGCCTACGAGCAGTACTTC.

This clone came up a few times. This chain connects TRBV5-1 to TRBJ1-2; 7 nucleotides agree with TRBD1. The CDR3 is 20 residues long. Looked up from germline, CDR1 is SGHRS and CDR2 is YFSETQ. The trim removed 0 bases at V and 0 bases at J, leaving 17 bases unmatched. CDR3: CASSLEVWRDRGRSNYGYTF. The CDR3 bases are TGCGCCAGCAGCTTGGAGGTTTGGCGGGACAGAGGCCGATCTAACTATGGCTACACCTTC.

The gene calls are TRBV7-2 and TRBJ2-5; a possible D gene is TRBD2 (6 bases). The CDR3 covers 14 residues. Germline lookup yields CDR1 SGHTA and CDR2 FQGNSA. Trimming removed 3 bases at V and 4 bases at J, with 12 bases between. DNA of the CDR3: TGTGCCAGCAGCTTCCGGGCCGGGGGAGAGACCCAGTACTTC. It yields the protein CASSFRAGGETQYF.

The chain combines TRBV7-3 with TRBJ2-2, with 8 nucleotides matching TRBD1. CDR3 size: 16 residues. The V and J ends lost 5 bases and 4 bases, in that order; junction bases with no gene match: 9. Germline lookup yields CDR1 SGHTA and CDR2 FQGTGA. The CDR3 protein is CASSPGQGSGTGELFF. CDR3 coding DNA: TGTGCCAGCAGCCCCGGACAGGGTTCGGGCACCGGGGAGCTGTTTTTT.

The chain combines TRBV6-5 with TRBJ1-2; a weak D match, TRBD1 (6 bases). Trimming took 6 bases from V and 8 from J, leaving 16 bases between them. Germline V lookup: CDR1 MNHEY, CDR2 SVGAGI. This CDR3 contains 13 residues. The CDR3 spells CASSPYRETGYTF. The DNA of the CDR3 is TGTGCCAGCAGCCCCTACAGGGAGACCGGCTACACCTTC.

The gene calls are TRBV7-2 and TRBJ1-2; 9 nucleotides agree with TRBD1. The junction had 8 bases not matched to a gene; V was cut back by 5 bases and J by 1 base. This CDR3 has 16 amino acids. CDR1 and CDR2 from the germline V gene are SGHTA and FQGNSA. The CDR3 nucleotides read TGTGCCAGCAGCATCCCACAGGGGGCGCGTAACTATGGCTACACCTTC. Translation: CASSIPQGARNYGYTF.

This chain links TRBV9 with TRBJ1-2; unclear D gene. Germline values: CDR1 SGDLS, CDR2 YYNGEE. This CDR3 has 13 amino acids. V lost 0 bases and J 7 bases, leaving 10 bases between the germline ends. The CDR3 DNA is TGTGCCAGCAGCGTAGTATCGGGAAGTGGCTACACCTTC. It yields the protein CASSVVSGSGYTF. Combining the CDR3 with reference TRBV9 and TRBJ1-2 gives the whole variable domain DSGVTQTPKHLITATGQRVTLRCSPRSGDLSVYWYQQSLDQGLQFLIQYYNGEERAKGNILERFSAQQFPDLHSELNLSSLELGDSALYFCASSVVSGSGYTFGSGTRLTVV.

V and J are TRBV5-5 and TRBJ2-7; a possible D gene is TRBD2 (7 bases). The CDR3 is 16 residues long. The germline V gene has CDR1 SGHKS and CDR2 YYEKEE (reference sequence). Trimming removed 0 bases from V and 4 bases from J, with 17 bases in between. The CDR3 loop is CASSLGGGRGVYEQYF. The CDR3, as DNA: TGTGCCAGCAGCTTGGGGGGGGGCCGTGGGGTTTACGAGCAGTACTTC.

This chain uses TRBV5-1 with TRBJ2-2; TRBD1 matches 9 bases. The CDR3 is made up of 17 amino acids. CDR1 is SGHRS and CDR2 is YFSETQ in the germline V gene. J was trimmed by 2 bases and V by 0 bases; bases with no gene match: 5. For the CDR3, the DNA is TGCGCCAGCAGCTTGGCTACAGGGGGCCCAAACACCGGGGAGCTGTTTTTT. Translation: CASSLATGGPNTGELFF.

Written as DNA, the CDR3 is TGTGCCAGCATTAGATCCGGGACAGGGTTCTACGAGCAGTACTTC. As protein: CASIRSGTGFYEQYF. The chain carries TRBV27 and TRBJ2-5; 9 bases align to TRBD1. The DNA end lines up better with TRBJ2-7; the J call may be wrong. Looked up from germline, CDR1 is MNHEY and CDR2 is SMNVEV (reference sequence). The CDR3 runs to 15 residues.

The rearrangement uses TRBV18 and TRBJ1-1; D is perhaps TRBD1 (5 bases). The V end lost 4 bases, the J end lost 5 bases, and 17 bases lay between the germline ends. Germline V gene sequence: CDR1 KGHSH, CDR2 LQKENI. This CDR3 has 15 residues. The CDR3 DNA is TGTGCCAGCTCACATTCAAAGGGGTCTGAGACTGAAGCTTTCTTT. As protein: CASSHSKGSETEAFF.

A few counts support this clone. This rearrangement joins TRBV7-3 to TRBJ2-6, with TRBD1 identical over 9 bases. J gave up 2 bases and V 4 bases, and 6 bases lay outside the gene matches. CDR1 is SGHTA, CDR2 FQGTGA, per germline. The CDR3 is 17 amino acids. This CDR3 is CASSSSGDRAGANVLTF. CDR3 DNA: TGTGCCAGCAGCTCATCCGGGGACAGGGCTGGGGCCAACGTCCTGACTTTC.

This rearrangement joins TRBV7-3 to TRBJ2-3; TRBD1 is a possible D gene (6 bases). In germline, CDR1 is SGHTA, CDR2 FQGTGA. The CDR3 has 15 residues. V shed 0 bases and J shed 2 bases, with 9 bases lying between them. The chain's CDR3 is CASSLTTGTTDTQYF. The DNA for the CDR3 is TGTGCCAGCAGCTTAACAACAGGGACCACAGATACGCAGTATTTT.

The CDR3 protein is CASSQDMSGGAYQQYF. CDR3 DNA: TGCGCCAGCAGCCAAGATATGAGCGGGGGGGCCTACCAGCAGTACTTC. The genes are TRBV4-1 and TRBJ2-5; 10 bases agree with TRBD2. Germline assignment: CDR1 MGHRA and CDR2 YSYEKL. The CDR3 has 16 residues. V trimming: 0 bases; J trimming: 11 bases; junction bases outside the gene matches: 12.

The CDR3, as DNA: TGTGCCAGCAGTTATCCGACAGGGGTGGGCACAGATACGCAGTATTTT. It translates to CASSYPTGVGTDTQYF. This chain connects TRBV6-6 to TRBJ2-3, with 8 bases matching TRBD1. The germline V gene has CDR1 MNHNY and CDR2 SVGAGI (reference sequence). The V and J ends lost 3 bases and 1 base, in that order; junction bases with no gene match: 6. This CDR3 spans 16 amino acids.

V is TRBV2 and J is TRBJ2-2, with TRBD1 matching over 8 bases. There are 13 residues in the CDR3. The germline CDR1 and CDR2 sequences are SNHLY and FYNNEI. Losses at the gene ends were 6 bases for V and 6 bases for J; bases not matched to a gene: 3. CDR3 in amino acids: CASRDRVAGELFF. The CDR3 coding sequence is TGTGCCAGCAGGGACAGGGTGGCCGGGGAGCTGTTTTTT.

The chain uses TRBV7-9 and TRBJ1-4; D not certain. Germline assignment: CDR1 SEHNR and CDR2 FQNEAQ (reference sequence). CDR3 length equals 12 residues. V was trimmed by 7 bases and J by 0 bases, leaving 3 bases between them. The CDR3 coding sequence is TGTGCCAGCACAACAACTAATGAAAAACTGTTTTTT. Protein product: CASTTTNEKLFF.

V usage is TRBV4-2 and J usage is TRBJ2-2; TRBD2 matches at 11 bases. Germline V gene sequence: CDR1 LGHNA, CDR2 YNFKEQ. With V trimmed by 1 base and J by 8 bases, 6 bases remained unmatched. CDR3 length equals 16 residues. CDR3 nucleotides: TGTGCCAGCAGCCAAGGTCTAGCGGGGGGAACTGGGGAGCTGTTTTTT. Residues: CASSQGLAGGTGELFF.

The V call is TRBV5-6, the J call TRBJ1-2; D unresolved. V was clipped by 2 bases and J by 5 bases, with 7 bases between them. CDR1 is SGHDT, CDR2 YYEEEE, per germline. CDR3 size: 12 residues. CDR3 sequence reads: CASSFSLYGYTF. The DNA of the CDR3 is TGTGCCAGCAGCTTCTCTCTTTATGGCTACACCTTC. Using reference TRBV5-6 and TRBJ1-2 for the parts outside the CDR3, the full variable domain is DAGVTQSPTHLIKTRGQQVTLRCSPKSGHDTVSWYQQALGQGPQFIFQYYEEEERQRGNFPDRFSGHQFPNYSSELNVNALLLGDSALYLCASSFSLYGYTFGSGTRLTVV.

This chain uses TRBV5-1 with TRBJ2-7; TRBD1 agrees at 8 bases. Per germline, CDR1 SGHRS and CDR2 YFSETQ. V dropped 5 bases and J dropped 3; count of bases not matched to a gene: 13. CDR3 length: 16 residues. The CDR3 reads CASRDREEWTVYEQYF. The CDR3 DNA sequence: TGCGCCAGCAGGGACAGGGAGGAATGGACCGTCTACGAGCAGTACTTC.

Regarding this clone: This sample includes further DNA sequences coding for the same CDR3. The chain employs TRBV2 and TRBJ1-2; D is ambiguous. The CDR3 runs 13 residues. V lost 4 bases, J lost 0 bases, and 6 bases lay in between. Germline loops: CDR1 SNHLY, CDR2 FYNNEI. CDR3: CASSVTANYGYTF. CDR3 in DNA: TGTGCCAGCAGTGTAACGGCTAACTATGGCTACACCTTC.